Detailed here is one T cell receptor (beta chain). Trimming cost V 6 bases and J 0 bases, with 9 bases left between them. The CDR3 covers 15 residues. Germline V lookup: CDR1 MNHEY, CDR2 SVGAGI. Generated by immunoSEQ multiplex PCR, the TCRdb table keeps only in-frame clones and is missing some. The sample holds around 250,000 clones, over 90% seen once. This entry comes from a study of T cell responses to AZD1222 COVID-19 vaccine. Sequences were derived from peripheral blood, sampled on day 0 of AZD1222 vaccination. V usage is TRBV6-5 and J usage is TRBJ2-6, with unresolved D. The sequence was collected from an adult in good health. In DNA form, the CDR3 reads TGTGCCAGCAGCCGCCCACACTCTGGGGCCAACGTCCTGACTTTC. Translating it yields CASSRPHSGANVLTF.